A selection of T cell receptor beta chains follows, all from one sample in a study of blood T cell repertoires in COVID-19. Data came from immunoSEQ multiplex PCR; TCRdb stores just in-frame clones and leaves some out. Here the sample spans approximately 76,000 clones, approximately 86% being singletons. Sequenced: peripheral blood. These receptor sequences come from a woman aged 60-75 years with acute or convalescent COVID-19. CDR3s include the opening cysteine and the closing phenylalanine or tryptophan. D genes are given only for firm matches. Rows give clone size only sometimes, using once, few, many, or a class for an expanded clone.

CDR3: CASSGTGNQPQHF
DNA: TGTGCCAGCAGCGGGACAGGCAATCAGCCCCAGCATTTT
V: TRBV3-1/TRBV3-2
length: 13
J: TRBJ1-5
size: -
D: TRBD1

CDR3: CASSLRRGEQYF
DNA: TGTGCCAGCAGTTTAAGGAGGGGCGAGCAGTACTTC
V: TRBV28
length: 12
J: TRBJ2-7
size: -
D: -

CDR3: CASSFTFGETQYF
DNA: TGTGCCAGCAGCTTTACTTTTGGAGAGACCCAGTACTTC
V: TRBV7-2
length: 13
J: TRBJ2-5
size: few
D: -

CDR3: CASTAGGGQPQHF
DNA: TGTGCCAGCACCGCAGGGGGCGGTCAGCCCCAGCATTTT
V: TRBV28
length: 13
J: TRBJ1-5
size: -
D: TRBD1

CDR3: CASSPGEISGGAQETQYF
DNA: TGTGCCAGCTCCCCAGGGGAGATAAGCGGGGGGGCCCAAGAGACCCAGTACTTC
V: TRBV3-1/TRBV3-2
length: 18
J: TRBJ2-5
size: -
D: TRBD2

CDR3: CASSLVRGRTGELFF
DNA: TGTGCCAGCAGTTTGGTCCGGGGGAGGACCGGGGAGCTGTTTTTT
V: TRBV27
length: 15
J: TRBJ2-2
size: -
D: -

CDR3: CASSEIIGTGTDTQYF
DNA: TGTGCCAGCAGTGAAATAATAGGGACAGGGACAGATACGCAGTATTTT
V: TRBV6-1
length: 16
J: TRBJ2-3
size: -
D: TRBD1

CDR3: CASSPPSGGGTGELFF
DNA: TGTGCCAGCTCACCACCCTCCGGGGGTGGCACCGGGGAGCTGTTTTTT
V: TRBV18
length: 16
J: TRBJ2-2
size: -
D: -

CDR3: CASSINRLAGYNEQFF
DNA: TGTGCCAGTAGTATAAACCGGCTAGCGGGTTACAATGAGCAGTTCTTC
V: TRBV19
length: 16
J: TRBJ2-1
size: once
D: TRBD2

CDR3: CASSRLGLAGDEQFF
DNA: TGTGCCAGCAGCCGCCTTGGGCTAGCTGGCGATGAGCAGTTCTTC
V: TRBV7-3
length: 15
J: TRBJ2-1
size: once
D: -

CDR3: CASDRDEQYF
DNA: TGTGCCAGTGACAGGGACGAGCAGTACTTC
V: TRBV2
length: 10
J: TRBJ2-7
size: -
D: TRBD1

CDR3: CASSMALRTSGGEQFF
DNA: TGTGCCAGTAGTATGGCATTACGGACTAGTGGTGGTGAGCAGTTCTTC
V: TRBV19
length: 16
J: TRBJ2-1
size: few
D: TRBD2

CDR3: CASSIQWSNEKLFF
DNA: TGTGCCAGTAGTATTCAGTGGAGTAATGAAAAACTGTTTTTT
V: TRBV19
length: 14
J: TRBJ1-4
size: -
D: -

CDR3: CASSIYHLDRGQALRTF
DNA: TGTGCCAGTAGTATCTACCATCTCGACAGGGGCCAAGCCCTGCGCACCTTC
V: TRBV19
length: 17
J: TRBJ1-2
size: -
D: TRBD1

CDR3: CASSLDRYQPQHF
DNA: TGTGCCAGTAGTCTCGACAGATATCAGCCCCAGCATTTT
V: TRBV19
length: 13
J: TRBJ1-5
size: -
D: -

CDR3: CASSEPTSGSETQYF
DNA: TGCGCCAGCAGTGAGCCGACTAGCGGTAGCGAGACCCAGTACTTC
V: TRBV10-2
length: 15
J: TRBJ2-5
size: -
D: TRBD2

CDR3: CASRDTGGSNTGELFF
DNA: TGTGCCAGCCGGGATACAGGGGGCTCGAACACCGGGGAGCTGTTTTTT
V: TRBV28
length: 16
J: TRBJ2-2
size: -
D: TRBD1

CDR3: CASSLRQGAGQPQHF
DNA: TGTGCCAGCAGCCTACGACAGGGGGCAGGTCAGCCCCAGCATTTT
V: TRBV28
length: 15
J: TRBJ1-5
size: -
D: TRBD1

CDR3: CASSSWTGGRTEAFF
DNA: TGTGCCAGCAGCTCTTGGACAGGGGGCAGGACTGAAGCTTTCTTT
V: TRBV7-2
length: 15
J: TRBJ1-1
size: -
D: TRBD1

CDR3: CASSESPEGTYEQYF
DNA: TGTGCCAGCAGTGAATCCCCGGAGGGTACCTACGAGCAGTACTTC
V: TRBV25-1
length: 15
J: TRBJ2-7
size: -
D: -

CDR3: CSAEGARDNEQFF
DNA: TGCAGCGCCGAGGGGGCTCGGGACAATGAGCAGTTCTTC
V: TRBV29-1
length: 13
J: TRBJ2-1
size: -
D: TRBD1